What follows are 13 T cell receptor beta chains derived from one specimen sequenced in a study of blood T cells in healthy people across ages. A J-beta primer mix and a sample-barcoded 5' primer were used in a second PCR of about 7 to 12 cycles. TCRdb re-analysed the 5' RACE reads in MiXCR, keeping a single row per CDR3 protein. The sample holds under 1,000,000 distinct CDR3 sequences; about 47% are singletons and the top ten take 15% to 20%. The sequenced sample was blood. The receptors come from a man older than 75 in good health.

The rearrangement uses TRBV6-2 or TRBV6-3 and TRBJ1-1, with TRBD1 matching 9 bases. Looked up from germline, CDR1 is MNHEY and CDR2 is SVGEGT. The CDR3 has 14 amino acids. J was trimmed by 5 bases and V by 4 bases; bases with no gene match: 5. In DNA form, the CDR3 reads TGTGCCAGCAGTTCGAACAGGGGGCGGACTGAAGCTTTCTTT. Translation gives CASSSNRGRTEAFF.

The chain employs TRBV11-3 and TRBJ2-7; 9 bases are shared with TRBD1. J lost 5 bases, V lost 5 bases, and 7 bases had no gene match. This CDR3 has 14 amino acids. The V gene's germline CDR1 is SGHNT and CDR2 YENEEA. The CDR3 reads CASSTGQGINEQYF. As DNA, the CDR3 is TGTGCCAGCAGCACGGGACAGGGTATCAACGAGCAGTACTTC.

The rearrangement joins TRBV20-1 to TRBJ1-1, with TRBD1 identical over 8 bases. This CDR3 contains 14 residues. CDR1 DFQATT and CDR2 SNEGSKA come from the germline V gene (reference sequence). V lost 6 bases, J lost 4 bases, and 10 bases stayed unmatched. For the CDR3, the DNA is TGCAGTGCCCGGACGGACAGGGCATTCACTGAAGCTTTCTTT. It translates to CSARTDRAFTEAFF.

V gene TRBV7-4 combines with J gene TRBJ2-3, with D unclear. The CDR3 spans 16 residues. Germline CDR1 SGHVT, CDR2 SQSDAQ. V was shortened by 5 bases and J by 6 bases, with 21 bases between the two germline ends. The CDR3 loop reads CASSRRRVSVVDTQYF. As DNA, the CDR3 is TGTGCCAGCAGCCGCAGACGGGTGAGCGTTGTGGATACGCAGTATTTT.

The V and J genes are TRBV20-1 and TRBJ2-1; 8 nucleotides agree with TRBD2. The CDR3 has 13 residues. After removal of 5 bases from V and 3 bases from J, the junction contained 3 bases not matched to a gene. Germline V CDR1 and CDR2: DFQATT, SNEGSKA (reference sequence). CDR3 in amino acids: CSAEAGVYNEQFF. The DNA of the CDR3 is TGCAGTGCTGAAGCGGGAGTCTACAATGAGCAGTTCTTC.

The chain employs TRBV28 and TRBJ1-1, with 7 bases lining up with TRBD1. The CDR3 runs 15 residues. Germline CDR1 and CDR2: MDHEN and SYDVKM. V lost 1 base and J lost 1; bases outside the gene matches: 3. The CDR3 protein is CASSLLQGRNTEAFF. The CDR3 DNA reads TGTGCCAGCAGTTTATTACAGGGGCGGAACACTGAAGCTTTCTTT.

The rearrangement links TRBV27 to TRBJ2-7; 9 bases match TRBD1. The CDR3 runs to 17 residues. Per germline, CDR1 MNHEY and CDR2 SMNVEV (reference sequence). V gave up 8 bases and J gave up 3 bases; unmatched junction bases: 17. In DNA form, the CDR3 reads TGTGCCAGCGGCGAAGGGGGGCGGGGACAGGGCGGCTACGAGCAGTACTTC. It codes for CASGEGGRGQGGYEQYF.

The V and J genes are TRBV6-1 and TRBJ2-7, with TRBD2 matching 8 bases. CDR3 length equals 14 residues. The V and J ends lost 4 bases and 9 bases, in that order; junction bases with no gene match: 11. Looked up from germline, CDR1 is MNHNS and CDR2 is SASEGT. The CDR3 protein is CASSAWGTSYWQYF. Here the CDR3 DNA reads TGTGCCAGCAGTGCCTGGGGGACTAGTTACTGGCAGTACTTC.

This chain connects TRBV10-3 to TRBJ2-2, with no clear D. The CDR3 runs 14 residues. Germline-derived CDR1 and CDR2 are ENHRY and SYGVKD. V lost 3 bases and J lost 4, with 9 bases in between. The chain's CDR3 is CAISDPDRTGELFF. The CDR3 nucleotides read TGTGCCATCAGTGACCCGGACCGCACCGGGGAGCTGTTTTTT.

This clonotype was picked up many times. The chain combines TRBV7-6 with TRBJ2-3; D may correspond to TRBD1 or TRBD2 (5 bases each). V was shortened by 0 bases and J by 5 bases, with 6 bases between the two germline ends. This CDR3 is built from 13 residues. Germline values: CDR1 SGHVS, CDR2 FNYEAQ. CDR3 loop: CASSLAGEDTQYF. The DNA for the CDR3 is TGTGCCAGCAGCTTAGCGGGGGAAGATACGCAGTATTTT.

This clonotype turned up a few times. The chain employs TRBV24-1 and TRBJ1-2, with 7 bases identical to TRBD1. With V trimmed by 4 bases and J by 7 bases, 5 bases remained unmatched. From germline, CDR1 is KGHDR and CDR2 SFDVKD. CDR3 length: 13 residues. CDR3 in DNA: TGTGCCACCAGTGAGAGACAGGGCGCTGGCTACACCTTC. This sequence encodes CATSERQGAGYTF.

On this clonotype itself: A much larger clone sits a single nucleotide away, making a read error possible. This chain connects TRBV7-2 to TRBJ2-1, with 11 bases lining up with TRBD2. The CDR3 is 14 amino acids. Germline CDR1 is SGHTA and CDR2 is FQGNSA. Here the CDR3 reads CASTLAGGYKEQFF. The DNA of the CDR3 is TGTGCCAGCACCCTAGCGGGAGGATACAAGGAGCAGTTCTTC.

This clonotype was seen a few times. The gene calls are TRBV29-1 and TRBJ1-1; no clear D. With 3 bases removed from V and 1 base from J, the gap between germline ends came to 9 bases. CDR3 length: 13 amino acids. CDR1 is SQVTM, CDR2 ANQGSEA, per germline. CDR3 DNA: TGCAGCGTTGAGATGGCCGCGAACACTGAAGCTTTCTTT. Translating it yields CSVEMAANTEAFF.